The clone carrying this T cell receptor (beta chain) was seen a handful of times. This entry belongs to a study of early T cells in non-severe SARS-CoV-2 infection. Study background: From unsorted whole blood, bulk RNA was sequenced, and the chains remained unpaired.

The CDR3 is 16 residues long. Germline loops: CDR1 MNHEY, CDR2 SMNVEV (reference sequence). Trimming shortened V by 6 bases and J by 1 base, and 15 bases separated the two germline ends. The protocol attached unique molecular identifiers to individual cDNA molecules. TCRdb re-called the 5' RACE reads through MiXCR, storing one row per CDR3 protein. The data show around 84,000 distinct CDR3 sequences, 13% to 15% seen once. Source material: whole blood. The chain uses TRBV27 and TRBJ2-2; D remains unclear. The TCR originated in an adult who was a healthcare worker with PCR-confirmed SARS-CoV-2 infection or an uninfected control (not recorded which). The CDR3 protein is CASSPIGVLNTGELFF. The CDR3 coding sequence is TGTGCCAGCAGCCCTATTGGGGTATTGAACACCGGGGAGCTGTTTTTT.